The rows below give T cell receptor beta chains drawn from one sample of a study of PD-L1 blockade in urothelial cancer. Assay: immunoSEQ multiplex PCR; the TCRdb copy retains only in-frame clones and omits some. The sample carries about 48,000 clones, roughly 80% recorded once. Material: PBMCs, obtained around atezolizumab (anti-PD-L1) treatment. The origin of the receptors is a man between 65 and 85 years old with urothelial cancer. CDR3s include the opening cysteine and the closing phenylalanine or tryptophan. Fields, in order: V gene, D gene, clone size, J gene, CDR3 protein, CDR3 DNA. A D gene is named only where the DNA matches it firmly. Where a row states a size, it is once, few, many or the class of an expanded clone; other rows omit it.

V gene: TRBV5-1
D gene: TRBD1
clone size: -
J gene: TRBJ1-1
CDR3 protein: CASSAQTGELAEAFF
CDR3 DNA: TGCGCCAGCAGCGCCCAAACAGGGGAACTGGCTGAAGCTTTCTTT

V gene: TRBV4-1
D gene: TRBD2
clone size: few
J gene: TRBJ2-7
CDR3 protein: CASSVQDSSGSAYEQYF
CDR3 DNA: TGCGCCAGCAGCGTGCAAGATTCTAGCGGGAGCGCCTACGAGCAGTACTTC

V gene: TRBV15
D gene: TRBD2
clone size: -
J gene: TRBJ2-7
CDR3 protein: CATSRDRGREAGVLHEQYF
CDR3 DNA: TGTGCCACCAGCAGAGATCGGGGGCGGGAAGCGGGAGTACTACACGAGCAGTACTTC

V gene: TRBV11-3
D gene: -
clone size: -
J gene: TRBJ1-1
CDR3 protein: CASSLYGNPGTEAFF
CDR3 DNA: TGTGCCAGCAGCTTATATGGAAATCCGGGGACTGAAGCTTTCTTT

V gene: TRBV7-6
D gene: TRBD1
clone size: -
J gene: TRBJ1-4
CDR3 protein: CASSQGAGTNEKLFF
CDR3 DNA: TGTGCCAGCAGCCAGGGGGCGGGAACTAATGAAAAACTGTTTTTT

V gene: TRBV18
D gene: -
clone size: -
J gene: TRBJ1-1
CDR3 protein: CASSGGLTEAFF
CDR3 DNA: TGTGCCAGCTCAGGAGGGCTAACTGAAGCTTTCTTT

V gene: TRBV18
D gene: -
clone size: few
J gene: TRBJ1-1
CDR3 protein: CASSPSSENTEAFF
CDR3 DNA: TGTGCCAGCTCACCATCATCAGAGAACACTGAAGCTTTCTTT

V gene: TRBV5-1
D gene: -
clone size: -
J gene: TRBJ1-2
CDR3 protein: CASSLDRTSEGYTF
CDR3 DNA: TGCGCCAGCAGCTTGGACAGGACATCGGAAGGCTACACCTTC

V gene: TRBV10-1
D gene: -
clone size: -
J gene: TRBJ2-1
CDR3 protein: CASSNGVYNEQFF
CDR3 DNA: TGCGCCAGCAGTAACGGGGTTTACAATGAGCAGTTCTTC

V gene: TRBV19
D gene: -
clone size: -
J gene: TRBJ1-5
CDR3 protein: CASRPIGGASNQPQHF
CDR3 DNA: TGTGCCAGTCGACCCATCGGAGGCGCGAGCAATCAGCCCCAGCATTTT

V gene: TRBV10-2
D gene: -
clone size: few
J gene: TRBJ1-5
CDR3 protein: CASKAGMNGNQPQHF
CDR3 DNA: TGCGCCAGCAAGGCAGGGATGAATGGCAATCAGCCCCAGCATTTT

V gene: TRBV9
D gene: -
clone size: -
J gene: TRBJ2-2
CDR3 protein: CASSAGLNTGELFF
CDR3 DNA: TGTGCCAGCAGCGCAGGATTGAACACCGGGGAGCTGTTTTTT

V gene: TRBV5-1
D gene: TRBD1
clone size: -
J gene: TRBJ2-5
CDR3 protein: CASRRGRWETQYF
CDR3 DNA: TGCGCCAGCAGGAGGGGGCGGTGGGAGACCCAGTACTTC

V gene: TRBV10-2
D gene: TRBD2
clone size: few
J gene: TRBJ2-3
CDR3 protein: CASSDPRLAGGGDTQYF
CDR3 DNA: TGCGCCAGCAGTGACCCTAGACTAGCGGGAGGGGGAGATACGCAGTATTTT

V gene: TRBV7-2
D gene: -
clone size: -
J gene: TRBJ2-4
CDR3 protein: CASSLAGELASIQYF
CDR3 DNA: TGTGCCAGCAGCTTAGCGGGGGAACTAGCTAGCATTCAGTACTTC

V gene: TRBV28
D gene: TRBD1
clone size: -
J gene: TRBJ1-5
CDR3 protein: CASSLVGTGPPQHF
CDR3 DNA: TGTGCCAGCAGTTTGGTCGGGACAGGGCCCCCCCAGCATTTT

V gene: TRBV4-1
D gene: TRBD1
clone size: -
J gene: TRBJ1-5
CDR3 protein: CASSQGDREVHQPQHF
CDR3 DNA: TGCGCCAGCAGCCAGGGGGACAGGGAGGTACATCAGCCCCAGCATTTT

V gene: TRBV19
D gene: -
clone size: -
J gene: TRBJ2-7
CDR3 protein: CASRLRGSSDEQYF
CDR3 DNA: TGTGCCAGTAGATTAAGGGGGAGTAGCGACGAGCAGTACTTC

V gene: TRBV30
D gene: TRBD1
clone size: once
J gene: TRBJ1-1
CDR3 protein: CAWSYGTGDTEAFF
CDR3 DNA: TGTGCCTGGAGTTACGGGACAGGGGACACTGAAGCTTTCTTT

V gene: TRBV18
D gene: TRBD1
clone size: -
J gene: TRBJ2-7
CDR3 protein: CASSFGTGFPYEQYF
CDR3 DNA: TGTGCCAGCTCATTCGGGACAGGGTTTCCCTACGAGCAGTACTTC

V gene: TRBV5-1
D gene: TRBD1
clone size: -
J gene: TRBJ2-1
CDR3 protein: CASSLAQESGTEKFF
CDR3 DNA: TGCGCCAGCAGCTTGGCCCAGGAGTCCGGGACAGAAAAGTTCTTC

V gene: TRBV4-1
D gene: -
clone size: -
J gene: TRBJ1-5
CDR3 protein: CASSQGLRQPQHF
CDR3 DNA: TGCGCCAGCAGCCAAGGGTTGAGGCAGCCCCAGCATTTT

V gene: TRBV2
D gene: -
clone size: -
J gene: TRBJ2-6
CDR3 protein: CASSDEARGANVLTF
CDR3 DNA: TGTGCCAGCAGTGACGAGGCGAGGGGGGCCAACGTCCTGACTTTC

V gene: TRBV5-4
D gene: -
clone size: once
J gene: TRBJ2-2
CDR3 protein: CASSSPTTNTGELFF
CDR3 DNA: TGTGCCAGCAGCTCCCCGACTACGAACACCGGGGAGCTGTTTTTT

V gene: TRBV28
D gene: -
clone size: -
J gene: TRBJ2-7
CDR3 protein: CASRRTASYEQYF
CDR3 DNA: TGTGCCAGCAGAAGGACAGCTTCCTACGAGCAGTACTTC

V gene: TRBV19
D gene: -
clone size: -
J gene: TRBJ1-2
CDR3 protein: CASSMGTTHGYTF
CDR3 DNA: TGTGCCAGTAGTATGGGGACAACACATGGCTACACCTTC

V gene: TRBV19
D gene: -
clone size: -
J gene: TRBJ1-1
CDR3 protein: CASSVLGGAGGTEAFF
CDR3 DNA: TGTGCCAGTAGTGTTCTGGGGGGGGCCGGAGGCACTGAAGCTTTCTTT

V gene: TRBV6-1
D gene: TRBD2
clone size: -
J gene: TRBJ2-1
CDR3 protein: CASSEALPVLAGGPNEQFF
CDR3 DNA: TGTGCCAGCAGTGAAGCGCTTCCCGTACTAGCGGGAGGGCCCAATGAGCAGTTCTTC

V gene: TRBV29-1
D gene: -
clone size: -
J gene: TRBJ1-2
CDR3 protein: CSVNPGDLNYGYTF
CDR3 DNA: TGCAGCGTCAACCCAGGGGATCTTAACTATGGCTACACCTTC

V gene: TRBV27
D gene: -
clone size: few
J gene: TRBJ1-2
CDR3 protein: CASSPTPQGTYGYTF
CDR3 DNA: TGTGCCAGCAGTCCCACCCCACAGGGAACCTATGGCTACACCTTC

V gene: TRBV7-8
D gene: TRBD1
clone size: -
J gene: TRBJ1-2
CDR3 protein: CASSLAPPGQGASSYGYTF
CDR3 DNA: TGTGCCAGCAGCTTAGCTCCACCGGGACAGGGGGCGTCTAGCTATGGCTACACCTTC

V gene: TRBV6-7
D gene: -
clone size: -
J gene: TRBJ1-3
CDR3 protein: CASSPQGSGNTIYF
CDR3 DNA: TGTGCCAGCAGTCCCCAGGGGTCCGGAAACACCATATATTTT

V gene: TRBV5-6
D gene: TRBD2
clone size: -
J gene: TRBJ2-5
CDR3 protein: CASSFLGREGPGETQYF
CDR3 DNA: TGTGCCAGCAGCTTTCTGGGGCGGGAGGGCCCAGGGGAGACCCAGTACTTC

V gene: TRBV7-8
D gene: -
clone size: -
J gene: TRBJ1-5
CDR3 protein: CASSFRSNQPQHF
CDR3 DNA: TGTGCCAGCAGCTTTCGTAGCAATCAGCCCCAGCATTTT

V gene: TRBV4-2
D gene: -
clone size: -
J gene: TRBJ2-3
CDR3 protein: CASSQELVGADTQYF
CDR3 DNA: TGTGCCAGCAGCCAAGAACTAGTAGGCGCAGATACGCAGTATTTT

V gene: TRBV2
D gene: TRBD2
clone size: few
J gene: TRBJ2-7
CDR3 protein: CASTPGLAAYEQYF
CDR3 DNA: TGTGCCAGCACCCCGGGACTAGCGGCCTACGAGCAGTACTTC

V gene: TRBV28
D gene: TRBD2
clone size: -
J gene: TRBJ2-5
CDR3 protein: CASTPTSGRAGTQYF
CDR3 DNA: TGTGCCAGCACCCCGACTAGCGGGAGGGCTGGGACCCAGTACTTC

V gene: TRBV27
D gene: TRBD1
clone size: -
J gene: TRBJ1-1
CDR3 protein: CASSSGTGARTEAFF
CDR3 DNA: TGTGCCAGCAGTTCCGGGACAGGGGCTAGGACTGAAGCTTTCTTT

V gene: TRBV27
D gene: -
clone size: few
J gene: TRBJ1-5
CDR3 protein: CASSLQIYQPQHF
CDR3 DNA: TGTGCCAGCAGTTTACAGATTTATCAGCCCCAGCATTTT

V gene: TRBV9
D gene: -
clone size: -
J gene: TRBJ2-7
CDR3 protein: CASSVVPAPSYEQYF
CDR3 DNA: TGTGCCAGCAGCGTAGTGCCAGCGCCCTCCTACGAGCAGTACTTC

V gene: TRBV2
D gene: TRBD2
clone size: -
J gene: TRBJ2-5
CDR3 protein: CASTNGGIETQYF
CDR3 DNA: TGTGCCAGCACTAACGGGGGGATTGAGACCCAGTACTTC

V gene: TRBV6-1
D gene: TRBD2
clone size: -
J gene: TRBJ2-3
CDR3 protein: CASSEGREREWDTQYF
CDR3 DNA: TGTGCCAGCAGTGAAGGGAGGGAGCGGGAGTGGGATACGCAGTATTTT

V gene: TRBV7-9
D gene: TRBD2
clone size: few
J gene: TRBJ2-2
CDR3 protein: CASSPIRLAGGYTGELFF
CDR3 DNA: TGTGCCAGCAGCCCTATCAGACTAGCGGGAGGGTACACCGGGGAGCTGTTTTTT

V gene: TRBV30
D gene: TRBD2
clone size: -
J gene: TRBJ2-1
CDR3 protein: CAWSEGLAGGNEQFF
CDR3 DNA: TGTGCCTGGAGTGAGGGACTAGCGGGAGGGAATGAGCAGTTCTTC

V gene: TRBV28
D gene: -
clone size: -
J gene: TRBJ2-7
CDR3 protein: CASFRETGRYEQYF
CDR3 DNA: TGTGCCAGCTTTAGAGAGACAGGACGCTACGAGCAGTACTTC

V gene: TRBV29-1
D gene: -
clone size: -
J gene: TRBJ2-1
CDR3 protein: CSGGLVAKNEQFF
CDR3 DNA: TGCAGCGGGGGGCTCGTAGCAAAAAATGAGCAGTTCTTC

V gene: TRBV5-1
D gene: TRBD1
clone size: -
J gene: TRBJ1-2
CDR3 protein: CASSLTGVHGYTF
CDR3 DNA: TGCGCCAGCAGCTTAACAGGGGTACATGGCTACACCTTC

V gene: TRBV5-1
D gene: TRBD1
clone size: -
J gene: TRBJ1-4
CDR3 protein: CASSLQGATNEKLFF
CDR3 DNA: TGCGCCAGCAGCTTGCAGGGGGCCACTAATGAAAAACTGTTTTTT

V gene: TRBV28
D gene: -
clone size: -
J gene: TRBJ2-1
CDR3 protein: CASSLAAYNEQFF
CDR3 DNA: TGTGCCAGCAGTTTGGCAGCCTACAATGAGCAGTTCTTC

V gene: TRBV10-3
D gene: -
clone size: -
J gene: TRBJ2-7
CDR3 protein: CAISELPRAEQYF
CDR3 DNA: TGTGCCATCAGTGAGCTGCCCAGGGCCGAGCAGTACTTC

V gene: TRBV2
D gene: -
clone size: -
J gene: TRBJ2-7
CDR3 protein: CASSLGSGEQYF
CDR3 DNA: TGTGCCAGCAGTTTAGGGTCGGGAGAGCAGTACTTC

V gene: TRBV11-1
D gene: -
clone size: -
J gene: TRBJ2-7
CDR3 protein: CASSLARGAWYEQYF
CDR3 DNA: TGTGCCAGCAGCTTAGCGCGTGGGGCCTGGTACGAGCAGTACTTC

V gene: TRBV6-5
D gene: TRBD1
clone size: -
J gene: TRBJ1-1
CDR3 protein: CASTPAGGVYEAFF
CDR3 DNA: TGTGCCAGCACCCCCGCAGGGGGAGTATATGAAGCTTTCTTT

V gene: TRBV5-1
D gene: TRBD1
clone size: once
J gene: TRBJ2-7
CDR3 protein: CASSLGQGAREQYF
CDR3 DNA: TGCGCCAGCAGCCTAGGACAGGGGGCGAGGGAGCAGTACTTC

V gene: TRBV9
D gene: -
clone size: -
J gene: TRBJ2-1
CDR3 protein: CASSPRPGSSYNEQFF
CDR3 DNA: TGTGCCAGCAGCCCCCGGCCAGGCAGCTCCTACAATGAGCAGTTCTTC